This T cell receptor (beta chain) was identified in a study of cytomegalovirus exposure and HLA in healthy donors. Overall study: The 100 to 150 validation repertoires matched the approximately 700 first-cohort repertoires in platform, a later analysis reported.

Sequencing was performed with immunoSEQ multiplex PCR; in TCRdb, only in-frame clones are kept and a portion is missing. Here the sample spans roughly 330,000 clones, approximately 86% being singletons. The V gene's germline CDR1 is SGHTA and CDR2 FQGTGA. The ends were cut back, 4 bases at V and 6 bases at J, with 10 bases in the middle. The CDR3 is made up of 13 amino acids. The rearrangement joins TRBV7-3 to TRBJ2-1; D is unclear. Specimen: PBMCs. The clonotype was recovered from a woman aged 25 to 39 in good health and CMV-seropositive. This CDR3 is CASSSLVGNEQFF. CDR3 DNA: TGTGCCAGCAGCTCATTAGTTGGCAATGAGCAGTTCTTC.